This entry lists 21 T cell receptor beta chains sequenced from one sample in a study of blood T cell repertoires in COVID-19. Profiled with immunoSEQ multiplex PCR; TCRdb holds only in-frame clones, not every one. The table shows over 80,000 clones, with 65% to 85% occurring only once. Sequencing was done on a sample of peripheral blood. Receptor source: a woman aged 55 to 70 with acute or convalescent COVID-19.

The V gene is TRBV2, the J gene TRBJ2-3; 10 bases agree with TRBD2. Germline V gene sequence: CDR1 SNHLY, CDR2 FYNNEI. The CDR3 sequence is 15 residues long. Germline trimming cut 2 bases from V and 6 bases from J; bases unmatched to any gene: 5. This CDR3 reads CASSEKRGGLDTQYF. The CDR3 nucleotides are TGTGCCAGCAGTGAAAAGCGGGGGGGCCTGGATACGCAGTATTTT.

The chain has TRBV5-1 and TRBJ1-4; 7 bases line up with TRBD1. This CDR3 comprises 14 residues. V was pared by 3 bases and J by 7 bases, with 6 bases of the junction left unmatched. The germline V gene encodes CDR1 SGHRS and CDR2 YFSETQ. CDR3 DNA: TGCGCCAGCAGCTCACAGGGGCCGAGTGAAAAACTGTTTTTT. It yields the protein CASSSQGPSEKLFF.

V is TRBV7-6 and J is TRBJ2-5; 9 bases match TRBD2. Trimming at V came to 3 bases and at J to 5 bases, leaving 10 bases not matched to a gene. The length of the CDR3 is 16 residues. Germline CDR1 is SGHVS and CDR2 is FNYEAQ. This chain's CDR3 is CASSFGTRLAVETQYF. CDR3 sequence (DNA): TGTGCCAGCAGCTTCGGGACAAGACTAGCGGTCGAGACCCAGTACTTC.

This chain connects TRBV19 to TRBJ1-2; 9 positions agree with TRBD1. Losses at the gene ends were 0 bases for V and 4 bases for J; bases not matched to a gene: 9. Germline V lookup: CDR1 LNHDA, CDR2 SQIVND (reference sequence). The CDR3 runs to 17 residues. Written as DNA, the CDR3 is TGTGCCAGTAGTATAGATCTCGGACAGGGGACGCGCTATGGCTACACCTTC. Translated, it gives CASSIDLGQGTRYGYTF.

The CDR3 sequence is CASSQWVFGGRTDTQYF. The DNA for the CDR3 is TGTGCCAGCAGCCAATGGGTTTTCGGGGGGCGGACAGATACGCAGTATTTT. The gene calls are TRBV4-2 and TRBJ2-3, with D maybe TRBD2 (7 bases). V was clipped by 2 bases and J by 3 bases, with 18 bases between them. From germline, CDR1 is LGHNA and CDR2 YNFKEQ. This CDR3 has 17 residues.

The chain uses TRBV12-3 or TRBV12-4 and TRBJ1-1; tentatively, D is TRBD1 (5 bases). Trimming took 0 bases from V and 8 from J, leaving 7 bases between them. CDR3 size: 12 residues. The DNA of the CDR3 is TGTGCCAGCAGTTTAGCGCCAGGGGAAGCTTTCTTT. Residues: CASSLAPGEAFF.

J is TRBJ2-2 and V is TRBV9, with D possibly matching TRBD2 (7 bases). In germline, CDR1 is SGDLS, CDR2 YYNGEE. Trimming removed 4 bases from V and 7 bases from J, with 20 bases in between. CDR3 length: 16 amino acids. CDR3 DNA sequence: TGTGCCAGCAGCCCACAGTTGGGGGGGGGCCTCGGGGAGCTGTTTTTT. It is translated as CASSPQLGGGLGELFF. Based on the CDR3 plus reference TRBV9 and TRBJ2-2, the full variable domain is DSGVTQTPKHLITATGQRVTLRCSPRSGDLSVYWYQQSLDQGLQFLIQYYNGEERAKGNILERFSAQQFPDLHSELNLSSLELGDSALYFCASSPQLGGGLGELFFGEGSRLTVL.

This clone was detected a few times. The chain joins TRBV24-1 to TRBJ1-2; 8 bases agree with TRBD1. The CDR3 runs to 13 residues. From germline, CDR1 is KGHDR and CDR2 SFDVKD. J lost 8 bases, V lost 2 bases, and 3 bases had no gene match. CDR3 sequence: CATSDSDRVGYTF. The CDR3 nucleotides are TGTGCCACCAGTGATTCGGACAGGGTCGGCTACACCTTC.

The chain combines TRBV7-9 with TRBJ1-2, with D perhaps TRBD1 (6 bases). The ends were cut back, 8 bases at V and 0 bases at J, with 19 bases in the middle. Germline CDR1 SEHNR, CDR2 FQNEAQ (reference sequence). The CDR3 contains 16 residues. CDR3 coding DNA: TGTGCCAGCTTACGGGGGGCTGATTATACTAACTATGGCTACACCTTC. Protein: CASLRGADYTNYGYTF.

In its sample, this clone was seen a few times. V gene TRBV30 combines with J gene TRBJ1-1; TRBD1 might be the D (5 bases). CDR1 is GTSNPN, CDR2 SVGIG, per germline (reference sequence). The CDR3 loop spans 12 amino acids. The ends were cut back, 5 bases at V and 1 base at J, with 8 bases in the middle. CDR3 in amino acids: CAWVTGNTEAFF. The CDR3 nucleotides read TGTGCCTGGGTAACAGGGAACACTGAAGCTTTCTTT.

V is TRBV30 and J is TRBJ2-4; a weak D match, TRBD1 (6 bases). Germline CDR1 is GTSNPN and CDR2 is SVGIG (reference sequence). V was shortened by 2 bases and J by 0 bases, with 8 bases between the two germline ends. The CDR3 covers 14 residues. The DNA of the CDR3 is TGTGCCTGGAGTCAACAGGGAGCCAAAAACATTCAGTACTTC. Its translation: CAWSQQGAKNIQYF.

This chain links TRBV6-5 with TRBJ1-6; TRBD1 matches 7 bases. Germline CDR1 MNHEY, CDR2 SVGAGI. The CDR3 runs to 15 residues. V trimming: 6 bases; J trimming: 5 bases; junction bases outside the gene matches: 7. CDR3 sequence reads: CASRVTGLDNSPLHF. The CDR3 nucleotides are TGTGCCAGCAGGGTGACAGGGTTGGATAATTCACCCCTCCACTTT.

The chain has TRBV30 and TRBJ1-1; 7 bases are a match to TRBD1. The germline V gene has CDR1 GTSNPN and CDR2 SVGIG (reference sequence). The CDR3 extends over 14 amino acids. V shed 4 bases and J 2 bases; nucleotides not matched to a gene: 7. For the CDR3, the DNA is TGTGCCTGGACACTAAACAGGGGAAACACTGAAGCTTTCTTT. Its translation: CAWTLNRGNTEAFF. The variable domain in full, completed from reference TRBV30 and TRBJ1-1, reads SQTIHQWPATLVQPVGSPLSLECTVEGTSNPNLYWYRQAAGRGLQLLFYSVGIGQISSEVPQNLSASRPQDRQFILSSKKLLLSDSGFYLCAWTLNRGNTEAFFGQGTRLTVV.

This chain links TRBV6-5 with TRBJ1-2, with unresolved D. CDR3 size: 15 residues. Germline-derived CDR1 and CDR2 are MNHEY and SVGAGI. Deletions cut 6 bases from V and 3 bases from J, with 17 bases between. CDR3 protein: CASSGMWQLDYGYTF. The CDR3 region has the DNA TGTGCCAGCAGCGGGATGTGGCAGTTGGACTATGGCTACACCTTC.

Comment on this clone: The junction departs from germline at one end; a sequencing error may be responsible. The chain couples TRBV25-1 to TRBJ2-5, with D perhaps TRBD1 (6 bases). This CDR3 is built from 15 residues. The germline CDR1 and CDR2 sequences are MGHDK and SYGVNS. The CDR3 DNA sequence: TGTGCCAGCAGTGATGTAAGGGGGTACCAGGAGACCCAGTACTTC. This gives the protein CASSDVRGYQETQYF.

The V and J genes are TRBV11-3 and TRBJ2-5; 8 nucleotides line up with TRBD1. With 5 bases clipped from V and 4 bases from J, the junction kept 6 bases outside the gene matches. The germline V gene encodes CDR1 SGHNT and CDR2 YENEEA. The CDR3 length is 14 residues. The CDR3 DNA sequence: TGTGCCAGCAGCCCGCAGGGGGCTGCAGAGACCCAGTACTTC. The encoded protein is CASSPQGAAETQYF. The variable domain in full, with the rest retrieved from reference TRBV11-3 and TRBJ2-5, is EAGVVQSPRYKIIEKKQPVAFWCNPISGHNTLYWYLQNLGQGPELLIRYENEEAVDDSQLPKDRFSAERLKGVDSTLKIQPAELGDSAVYLCASSPQGAAETQYFGPGTRLLVL.

The gene calls are TRBV27 and TRBJ2-7, with 10 bases matching TRBD1. V dropped 3 bases and J dropped 5; count of bases not matched to a gene: 4. Germline CDR1 is MNHEY and CDR2 is SMNVEV (reference sequence). The CDR3 is 14 residues long. CDR3: CASSFGDRGHEQYF. The CDR3 DNA follows: TGTGCCAGCAGTTTTGGGGACAGGGGCCACGAGCAGTACTTC.

The chain employs TRBV7-2 and TRBJ2-6, with 9 bases fitting TRBD2. Looked up from germline, CDR1 is SGHTA and CDR2 is FQGNSA. The CDR3 covers 17 residues. V dropped 3 bases and J dropped 4; count of bases not matched to a gene: 7. The chain's CDR3 is CASSFSGGTGGANVLTF. The CDR3 nucleotides are TGTGCCAGCAGCTTTAGCGGGGGCACGGGCGGGGCCAACGTCCTGACTTTC.

The rearrangement joins TRBV5-4 to TRBJ1-1; no reliable D call. V was trimmed by 5 bases and J by 1 base, leaving 9 bases between them. CDR3 length: 13 residues. Germline V gene lookup returns CDR1 SGHNT and CDR2 YYREEE (reference sequence). Here the CDR3 reads CASRSVSNTEAFF. In DNA form, the CDR3 reads TGTGCCAGCAGGAGTGTCTCGAACACTGAAGCTTTCTTT.

This chain uses TRBV5-4 with TRBJ2-1; the match to TRBD2 covers 11 bases. V shed 7 bases, J shed 5 bases, and the junction held 8 bases outside the gene matches. The CDR3 is 15 amino acids. Germline loops: CDR1 SGHNT, CDR2 YYREEE (reference sequence). The CDR3: CASAETSGKHNEQFF. Here the CDR3 DNA reads TGTGCCAGCGCCGAGACTAGCGGGAAACACAATGAGCAGTTCTTC.

V and J are TRBV5-1 and TRBJ2-2, with 9 bases identical to TRBD2. V shed 4 bases and J 4 bases; nucleotides not matched to a gene: 5. This CDR3 is built from 15 residues. Germline V gene sequence: CDR1 SGHRS, CDR2 YFSETQ. CDR3 nucleotide sequence: TGCGCCAGCAGCCCCGGACTAGCGCGCACCGGGGAGCTGTTTTTT. Translating gives CASSPGLARTGELFF.